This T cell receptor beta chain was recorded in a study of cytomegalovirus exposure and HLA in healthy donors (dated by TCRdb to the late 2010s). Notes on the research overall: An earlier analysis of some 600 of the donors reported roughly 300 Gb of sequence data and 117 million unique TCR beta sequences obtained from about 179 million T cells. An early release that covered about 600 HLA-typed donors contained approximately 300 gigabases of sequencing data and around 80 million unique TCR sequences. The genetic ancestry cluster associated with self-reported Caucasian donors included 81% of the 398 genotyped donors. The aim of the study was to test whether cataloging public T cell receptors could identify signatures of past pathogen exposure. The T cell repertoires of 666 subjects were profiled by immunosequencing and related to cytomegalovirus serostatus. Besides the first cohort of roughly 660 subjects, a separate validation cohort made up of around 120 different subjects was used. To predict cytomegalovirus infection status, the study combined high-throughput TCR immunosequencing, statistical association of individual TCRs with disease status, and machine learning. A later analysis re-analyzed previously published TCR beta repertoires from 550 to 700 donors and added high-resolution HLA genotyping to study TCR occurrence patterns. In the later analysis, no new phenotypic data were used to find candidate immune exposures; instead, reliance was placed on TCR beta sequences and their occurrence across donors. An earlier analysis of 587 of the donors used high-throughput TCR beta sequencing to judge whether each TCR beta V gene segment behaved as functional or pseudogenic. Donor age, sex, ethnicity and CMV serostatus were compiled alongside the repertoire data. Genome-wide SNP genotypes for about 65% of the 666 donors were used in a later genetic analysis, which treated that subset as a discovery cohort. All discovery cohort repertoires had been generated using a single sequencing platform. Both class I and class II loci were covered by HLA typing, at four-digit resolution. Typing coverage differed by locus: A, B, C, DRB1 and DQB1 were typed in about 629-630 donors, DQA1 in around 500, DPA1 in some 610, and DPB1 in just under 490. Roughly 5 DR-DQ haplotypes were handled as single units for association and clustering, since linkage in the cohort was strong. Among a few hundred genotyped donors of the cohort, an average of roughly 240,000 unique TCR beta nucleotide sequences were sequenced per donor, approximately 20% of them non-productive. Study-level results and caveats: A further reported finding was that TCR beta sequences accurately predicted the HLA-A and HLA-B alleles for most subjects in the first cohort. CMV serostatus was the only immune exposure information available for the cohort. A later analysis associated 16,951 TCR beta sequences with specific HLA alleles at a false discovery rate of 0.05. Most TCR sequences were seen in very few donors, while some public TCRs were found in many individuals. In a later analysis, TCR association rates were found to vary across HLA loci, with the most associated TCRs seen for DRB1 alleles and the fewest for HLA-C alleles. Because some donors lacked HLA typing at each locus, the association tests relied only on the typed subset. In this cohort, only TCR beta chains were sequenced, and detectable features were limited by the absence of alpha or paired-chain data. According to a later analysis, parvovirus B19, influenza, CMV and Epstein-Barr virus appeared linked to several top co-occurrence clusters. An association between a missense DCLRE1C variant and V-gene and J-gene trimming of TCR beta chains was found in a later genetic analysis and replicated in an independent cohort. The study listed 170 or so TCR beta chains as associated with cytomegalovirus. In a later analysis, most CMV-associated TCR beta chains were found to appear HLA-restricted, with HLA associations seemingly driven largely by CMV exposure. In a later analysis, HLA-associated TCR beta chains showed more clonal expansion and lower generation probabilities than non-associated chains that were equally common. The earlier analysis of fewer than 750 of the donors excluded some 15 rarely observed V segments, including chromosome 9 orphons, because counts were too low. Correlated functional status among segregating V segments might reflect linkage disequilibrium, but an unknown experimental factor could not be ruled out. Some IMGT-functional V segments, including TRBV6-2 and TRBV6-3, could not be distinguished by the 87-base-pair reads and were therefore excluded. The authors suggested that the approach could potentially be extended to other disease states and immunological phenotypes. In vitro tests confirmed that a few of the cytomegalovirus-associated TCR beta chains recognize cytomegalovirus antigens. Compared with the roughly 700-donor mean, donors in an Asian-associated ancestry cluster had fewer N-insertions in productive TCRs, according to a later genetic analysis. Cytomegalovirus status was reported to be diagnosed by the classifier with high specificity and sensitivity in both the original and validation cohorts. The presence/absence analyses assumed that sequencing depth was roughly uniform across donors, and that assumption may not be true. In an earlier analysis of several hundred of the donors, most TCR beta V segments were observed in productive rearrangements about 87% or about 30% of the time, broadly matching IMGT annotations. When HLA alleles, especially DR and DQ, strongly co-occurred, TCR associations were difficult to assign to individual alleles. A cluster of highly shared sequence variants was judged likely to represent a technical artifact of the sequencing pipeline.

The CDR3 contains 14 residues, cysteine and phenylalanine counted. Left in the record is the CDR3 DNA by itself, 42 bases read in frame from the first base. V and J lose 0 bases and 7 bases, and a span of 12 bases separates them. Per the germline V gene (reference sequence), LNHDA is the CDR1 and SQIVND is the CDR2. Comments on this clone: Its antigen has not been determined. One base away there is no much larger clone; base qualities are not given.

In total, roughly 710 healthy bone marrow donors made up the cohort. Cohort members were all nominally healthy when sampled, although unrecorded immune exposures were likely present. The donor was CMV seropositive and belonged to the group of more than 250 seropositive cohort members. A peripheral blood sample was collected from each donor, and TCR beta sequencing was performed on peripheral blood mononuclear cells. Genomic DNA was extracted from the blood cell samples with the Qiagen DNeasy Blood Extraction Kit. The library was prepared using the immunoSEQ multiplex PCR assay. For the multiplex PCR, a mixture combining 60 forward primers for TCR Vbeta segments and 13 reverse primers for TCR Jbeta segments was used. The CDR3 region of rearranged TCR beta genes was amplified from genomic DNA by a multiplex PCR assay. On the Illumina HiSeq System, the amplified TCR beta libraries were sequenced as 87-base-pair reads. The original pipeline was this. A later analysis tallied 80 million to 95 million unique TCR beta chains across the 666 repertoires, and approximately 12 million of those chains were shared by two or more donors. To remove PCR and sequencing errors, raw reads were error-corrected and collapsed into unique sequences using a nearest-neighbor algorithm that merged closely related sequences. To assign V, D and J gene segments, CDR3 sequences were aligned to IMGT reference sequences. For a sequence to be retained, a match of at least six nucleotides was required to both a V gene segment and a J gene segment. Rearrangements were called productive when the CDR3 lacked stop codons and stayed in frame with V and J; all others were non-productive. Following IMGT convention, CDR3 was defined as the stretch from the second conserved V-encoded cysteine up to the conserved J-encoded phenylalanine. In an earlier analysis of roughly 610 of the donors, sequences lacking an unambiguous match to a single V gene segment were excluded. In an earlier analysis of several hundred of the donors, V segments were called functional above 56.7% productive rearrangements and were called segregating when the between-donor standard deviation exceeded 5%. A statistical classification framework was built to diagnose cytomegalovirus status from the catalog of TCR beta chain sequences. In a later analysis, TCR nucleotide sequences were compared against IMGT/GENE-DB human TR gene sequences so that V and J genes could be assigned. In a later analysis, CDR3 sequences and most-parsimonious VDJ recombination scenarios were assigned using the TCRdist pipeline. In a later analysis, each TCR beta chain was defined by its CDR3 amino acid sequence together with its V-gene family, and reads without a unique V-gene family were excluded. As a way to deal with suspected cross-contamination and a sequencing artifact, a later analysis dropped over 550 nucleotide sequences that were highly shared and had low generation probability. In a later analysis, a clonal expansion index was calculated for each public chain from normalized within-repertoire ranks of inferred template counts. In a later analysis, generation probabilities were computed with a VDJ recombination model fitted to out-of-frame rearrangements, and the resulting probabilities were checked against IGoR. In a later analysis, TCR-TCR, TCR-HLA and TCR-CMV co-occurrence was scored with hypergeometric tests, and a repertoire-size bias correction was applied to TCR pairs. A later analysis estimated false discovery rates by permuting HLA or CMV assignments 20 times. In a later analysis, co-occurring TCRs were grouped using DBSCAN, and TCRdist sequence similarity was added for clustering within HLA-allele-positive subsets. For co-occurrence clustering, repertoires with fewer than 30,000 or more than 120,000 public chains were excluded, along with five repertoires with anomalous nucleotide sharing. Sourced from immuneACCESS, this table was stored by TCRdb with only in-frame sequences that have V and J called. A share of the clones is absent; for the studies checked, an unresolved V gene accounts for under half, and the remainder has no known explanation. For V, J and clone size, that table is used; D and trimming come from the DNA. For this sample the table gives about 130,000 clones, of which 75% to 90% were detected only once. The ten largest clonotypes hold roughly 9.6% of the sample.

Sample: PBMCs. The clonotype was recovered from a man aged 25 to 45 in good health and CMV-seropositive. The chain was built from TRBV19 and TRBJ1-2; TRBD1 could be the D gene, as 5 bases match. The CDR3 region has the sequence CASSIEGRVGGYTF. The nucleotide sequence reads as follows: TGTGCCAGTAGTATAGAGGGCAGGGTCGGTGGCTACACCTTC.